This T cell receptor beta chain was obtained from a study of vaccination and CD4 T cells after COVID-19. Overall study: PCR on nasal swabs identified SARS-CoV-2 in convalescent patients, of whom roughly 10 were mild and one severe. Samples after vaccination came a median approximately 70 days past dose two, ranging 14 to 241. Investigators stimulated cells with overlapping spike peptides drawn from SARS-CoV-2, HCoV-NL63, HCoV-OC43 and HCoV-229E.

The length of the CDR3 is 15 residues. Per the germline V gene, CDR1 is SGHTA and CDR2 is FQGNSA. The Oncomine TCR Beta short-read assay was what sequenced the DNA obtained from cultured CD4+ T cells. TCRdb processed the PCR reads anew with MiXCR; each CDR3 protein has one entry. The table lists about 7,800 distinct CDR3 sequences, approximately 52% of them singletons. This clonotype showed up just a few times. The antigen remains unidentified. Mismatch with germline at one junction end may stem from a read error. Treatment here: roughly nine-day PBMC culture with coronavirus spike peptide pools or control peptides (ViraFEST assay). ViraFEST enlarged antigen-specific T cell populations with peptide pools and afterwards sequenced TCRs.

The chain uses TRBV7-2 and TRBJ2-5; 10 bases fit TRBD1. Sequenced input: CD4+ T cells from blood, cultured in vitro. The receptor comes from a human donor who had recovered from COVID-19. In nucleotides, the CDR3 is TGTGCCAGCAGCCTAGCCGGGACAGGGGAAGAGACCCAGTACTTC. This translates into CASSLAGTGEETQYF.